These 28 T cell receptor beta chains originate from one sample sequenced in a study of cytomegalovirus exposure and HLA in healthy donors. PCR employed 60 Vbeta and 13 Jbeta primers. Sequencing was performed with immunoSEQ multiplex PCR; in TCRdb, only in-frame clones are kept and a portion is missing. The data hold about 140,000 clones, with 60% to 85% observed a single time. Material for sequencing was PBMCs. The receptors were gathered from a man aged 18 to 30 in good health and CMV-seronegative.

The chain couples TRBV6-5 to TRBJ2-7, with 9 bases identical to TRBD1. This CDR3 spans 15 amino acids. The germline V gene has CDR1 MNHEY and CDR2 SVGAGI. Trimming took 5 bases from V and 0 from J; bases not matched to a gene: 5. The CDR3 loop reads CASSLRDRVSYEQYF. CDR3 DNA: TGTGCCAGCAGTCTCCGGGACAGGGTCTCCTACGAGCAGTACTTC.

V and J are TRBV5-8 and TRBJ2-5; 11 bases map to TRBD2. Trimming cost V 4 bases and J 2 bases; bases outside gene matches: 4. Germline V CDR1 and CDR2: SGHTS, YDEGEE. This CDR3 has 15 residues. For the CDR3, the DNA is TGTGCCAGCAGCGCGACTAGCGGGACACAAGAGACCCAGTACTTC. Amino acids: CASSATSGTQETQYF.

The CDR3 bases are TGTGCCAGCAGGAAACAGATCCAAGAGACCCAGTACTTC. Amino acid sequence: CASRKQIQETQYF. V usage is TRBV2 and J usage is TRBJ2-5, with D unclear. The CDR3 extends over 13 amino acids. Germline-derived CDR1 and CDR2 are SNHLY and FYNNEI. The V end was cut by 6 bases, the J end by 1 base, with 9 bases between.

The J gene is TRBJ2-4, the V gene TRBV4-1; D not certain. The CDR3 runs to 15 residues. CDR1 MGHRA and CDR2 YSYEKL come from the germline V gene. The V end was cut by 0 bases, the J end by 8 bases, with 14 bases between. In DNA form, the CDR3 reads TGCGCCAGCAGCCAAGAGCACTCTAGATCCGACATTCAGTACTTC. Amino acid sequence: CASSQEHSRSDIQYF.

This clone was seen only a few times. The rearrangement joins TRBV27 to TRBJ2-3, with TRBD1 identical over 10 bases. The CDR3 extends over 15 amino acids. V lost 6 bases to trimming and J lost 5 bases; unmatched junction nucleotides: 8. Germline V CDR1 and CDR2: MNHEY, SMNVEV (reference sequence). The chain's CDR3 is CASRIGQGELDTQYF. The CDR3 DNA is TGTGCCAGCAGGATCGGACAGGGGGAATTAGATACGCAGTATTTT.

The rearrangement links TRBV27 to TRBJ2-1, with D possibly matching TRBD2 (9 bases). CDR3 length: 16 amino acids. Germline CDR1 is MNHEY and CDR2 is SMNVEV (reference sequence). The V and J ends lost 2 bases and 5 bases respectively, with 16 bases between them. CDR3 DNA: TGTGCCAGCAGTTTACTAGCGGGACAGGCCAACAATGAGCAGTTCTTC. Amino acids: CASSLLAGQANNEQFF.

This chain links TRBV11-2 with TRBJ1-4; 9 bases are shared with TRBD1. Unmatched junction bases numbered 15, after V lost 0 bases and J lost 7 bases. Germline-derived CDR1 and CDR2 are SGHAT and FQNNGV. CDR3 length: 19 amino acids. CDR3 loop: CASSLDLISPGQGGEKLFF. The CDR3 nucleotides read TGTGCCAGCAGCTTAGATTTAATCAGCCCGGGACAGGGCGGTGAAAAACTGTTTTTT.

The CDR3 here is CASSRQGANTEAFF. The CDR3 nucleotides read TGTGCCAGCAGTAGACAGGGGGCCAACACTGAAGCTTTCTTT. V and J are TRBV6-1 and TRBJ1-1, with TRBD1 matching over 10 bases. CDR1 MNHNS and CDR2 SASEGT come from the germline V gene. CDR3 length: 14 amino acids. Trimming took 5 bases from V and 2 from J; bases not matched to a gene: 2.

The V call is TRBV30, the J call TRBJ2-1; 10 bases fit TRBD2. J lost 4 bases, V lost 0 bases, and 3 bases had no gene match. The CDR3 is 15 amino acids. The V gene's germline CDR1 is GTSNPN and CDR2 SVGIG (reference sequence). The CDR3 DNA reads as TGTGCCTGGAGTGTGGGACTAGCGTCTTACAATGAGCAGTTCTTC. Residues: CAWSVGLASYNEQFF. The full variable domain, completed using reference TRBV30 and TRBJ2-1, is SQTIHQWPATLVQPVGSPLSLECTVEGTSNPNLYWYRQAAGRGLQLLFYSVGIGQISSEVPQNLSASRPQDRQFILSSKKLLLSDSGFYLCAWSVGLASYNEQFFGPGTRLTVL.

The rearrangement joins TRBV19 to TRBJ2-5; weak D call: TRBD2 (6 bases). The CDR3 length is 13 residues. The germline V gene has CDR1 LNHDA and CDR2 SQIVND (reference sequence). V dropped 6 bases and J dropped 5 bases, with 13 bases sitting between them. The CDR3 sequence: CASRSGLWETQYF. The DNA of the CDR3 is TGTGCCAGTAGGAGCGGGTTGTGGGAGACCCAGTACTTC.

The chain couples TRBV5-1 to TRBJ1-3; a weak D match, TRBD1 (5 bases). The V gene lost 1 base and the J gene lost 4 bases, with 6 bases spanning the gap. Germline CDR1 and CDR2: SGHRS and YFSETQ. The CDR3 contains 13 residues. The CDR3 DNA reads TGCGCCAGCAGCTTGCAGGGAGGAAACACCATATATTTT. Translated, it gives CASSLQGGNTIYF.

V gene TRBV6-6 combines with J gene TRBJ1-5; D is ambiguous. V lost 7 bases and J 9 bases, leaving 16 bases between the germline ends. CDR1 MNHNY and CDR2 SVGAGI come from the germline V gene (reference sequence). This CDR3 is 13 amino acids long. The CDR3 loop is CASTETEIGPQHF. In DNA, the CDR3 is TGTGCCAGCACGGAGACCGAGATTGGGCCCCAGCATTTT.

The chain employs TRBV27 and TRBJ2-7, with a tentative D call TRBD2 (6 bases). V was clipped by 2 bases and J by 5 bases, with 16 bases between them. CDR1 MNHEY and CDR2 SMNVEV come from the germline V gene (reference sequence). The CDR3 runs to 15 residues. The CDR3 nucleotides read TGTGCCAGCAGTTTACGAGTAGCGGTAGCCAACGAGCAGTACTTC. Protein: CASSLRVAVANEQYF.

The CDR3 loop reads CASTDDRNYGYTF. The CDR3 DNA is TGTGCCAGCACCGATGACAGAAACTATGGCTACACCTTC. This chain connects TRBV6-1 to TRBJ1-2, with D possibly matching TRBD1 (5 bases). The CDR3 contains 13 residues. Trimming stripped 7 bases from V and 2 bases from J, with 11 bases between. CDR1 and CDR2 (germline): MNHNS, SASEGT.

A remark on this clone: Other DNA sequences of this sample code for an identical CDR3. This rearrangement joins TRBV7-8 to TRBJ1-1, with 10 bases fitting TRBD1. Germline values: CDR1 SGHVS, CDR2 FQNEAQ. CDR3 size: 13 residues. The V and J ends lost 4 bases and 8 bases, in that order; junction bases with no gene match: 4. The CDR3 DNA is TGTGCCAGCAGCTGGGACAGGGGACGGGAAGCTTTCTTT. Translating gives CASSWDRGREAFF. Variable domain in full (rest from reference TRBV7-8 and TRBJ1-1): GAGVSQSPRYKVAKRGQDVALRCDPISGHVSLFWYQQALGQGPEFLTYFQNEAQLDKSGLPSDRFFAERPEGSVSTLKIQRTQQEDSAVYLCASSWDRGREAFFGQGTRLTVV.

The CDR3 region is CASSSQPQTSGGRYEQYF. CDR3 in DNA: TGTGCCAGCTCCTCCCAACCCCAGACTAGCGGGGGGCGTTACGAGCAGTACTTC. The V call is TRBV18, the J call TRBJ2-7; 13 bases align to TRBD2. The CDR3 loop spans 18 amino acids. Germline trimming cut 6 bases from V and 4 bases from J; bases unmatched to any gene: 15. CDR1 is KGHSH and CDR2 is LQKENI in the germline V gene.

This sequence joins TRBV9 and TRBJ2-7, with TRBD2 identical over 8 bases. The ends lost 3 bases at V and 3 bases at J; junction bases unmatched: 5. This CDR3 region has 14 residues. CDR1 is SGDLS, CDR2 YYNGEE, per germline. CDR3 sequence reads: CASSALGGGYEQYF. The CDR3 nucleotides are TGTGCCAGCAGCGCCCTCGGGGGGGGCTACGAGCAGTACTTC.

V gene TRBV30 combines with J gene TRBJ2-5; the match to TRBD1 covers 9 bases. V was pared by 7 bases and J by 4 bases, with 7 bases of the junction left unmatched. Germline CDR1 and CDR2: GTSNPN and SVGIG (reference sequence). The CDR3 length is 13 residues. The CDR3 region has the DNA TGTGCCTTGCAACAGGGGGCCGGAGAGACCCAGTACTTC. It specifies CALQQGAGETQYF.

This clone has more than one count but fewer than ten. The chain recombines TRBV11-2 with TRBJ2-5; 7 bases are a match to TRBD1. CDR1 SGHAT and CDR2 FQNNGV come from the germline V gene. V trimming: 3 bases; J trimming: 1 base; junction bases outside the gene matches: 8. The CDR3 loop spans 16 amino acids. CDR3 sequence reads: CASSFRDRAIQETQYF. The CDR3 DNA sequence: TGTGCCAGCAGCTTTCGGGACAGAGCCATCCAAGAGACCCAGTACTTC.

V is TRBV27 and J is TRBJ2-5; D call uncertain. The CDR3 contains 13 residues. Trimming removed 0 bases from V and 7 bases from J, with 9 bases in between. Per the germline V gene, CDR1 is MNHEY and CDR2 is SMNVEV (reference sequence). CDR3 nucleotides: TGTGCCAGCAGTTTATCCGCCAGTGGGACCCAGTACTTC. Its translation: CASSLSASGTQYF.

This chain connects TRBV5-1 to TRBJ1-2; possible D gene TRBD1, 6 bases. The germline CDR1 and CDR2 sequences are SGHRS and YFSETQ. This CDR3 has 16 amino acids. The V end lost 0 bases, the J end lost 4 bases, and 16 bases lay between the germline ends. In DNA form, the CDR3 reads TGCGCCAGCAGCTTGGCCGGGACAATGCTTCTCTATGGCTACACCTTC. This encodes CASSLAGTMLLYGYTF.

The chain recombines TRBV6-5 with TRBJ1-1; unclear D gene. The CDR3 contains 16 residues. Between the trimmed V and J ends, which lost 4 bases and 5 bases, there was a span of 20 bases. The V gene's germline CDR1 is MNHEY and CDR2 SVGAGI. CDR3 amino acids: CASSSTSGGDLTEAFF. The CDR3 nucleotides are TGTGCCAGCAGTTCTACGAGCGGTGGAGACTTGACTGAAGCTTTCTTT.

As DNA, the CDR3 is TGTGCCAGCAGCGACGTTAGCGGCCGCTCCTACAATGAGCAGTTCTTC. Its protein is CASSDVSGRSYNEQFF. This rearrangement joins TRBV9 to TRBJ2-1; D is perhaps TRBD2 (6 bases). This CDR3 is 16 amino acids long. V was clipped by 3 bases and J by 0 bases, with 13 bases between them. The V gene's germline CDR1 is SGDLS and CDR2 YYNGEE.

This clone was counted a few times. The chain uses TRBV13 and TRBJ2-7; perhaps TRBD2 as D (5 bases). CDR1 is PRHDT, CDR2 FYEKMQ, per germline (reference sequence). There are 15 residues in the CDR3. Trimming took 0 bases from V and 3 from J, leaving 12 bases between them. Here the CDR3 DNA reads TGTGCCAGCAGCTTAGGGGGGAATGAGGGCTACGAGCAGTACTTC. Translated, it gives CASSLGGNEGYEQYF.

This chain links TRBV29-1 with TRBJ2-7, with 7 bases fitting TRBD2. The V and J ends lost 4 bases and 1 base, in that order; junction bases with no gene match: 4. The CDR3 extends over 13 amino acids. Germline V gene lookup returns CDR1 SQVTM and CDR2 ANQGSEA. For the CDR3, the DNA is TGCAGCGTTGCGGGACTATCTTCCTACGAGCAGTACTTC. Amino acid sequence: CSVAGLSSYEQYF.

The chain couples TRBV6-5 to TRBJ2-4; TRBD1 matches 7 bases. The CDR3 runs to 12 residues. J gave up 7 bases and V 6 bases, and 3 bases lay outside the gene matches. The germline V gene has CDR1 MNHEY and CDR2 SVGAGI. The DNA for the CDR3 is TGTGCCAGCAGGACAGGGATGAACATTCAGTACTTC. Its translation: CASRTGMNIQYF.

This chain links TRBV5-6 with TRBJ1-2, with D tentatively TRBD1 (5 bases). The CDR3 has 13 residues. V gave up 4 bases and J gave up 6 bases, with 13 bases separating them. Germline V lookup: CDR1 SGHDT, CDR2 YYEEEE. The CDR3 sequence: CASSLYGGNGYTF. CDR3 nucleotides: TGTGCCAGCAGCCTTTACGGGGGAAATGGCTACACCTTC.

This chain uses TRBV23-1 with TRBJ2-4, with TRBD1 matching 11 bases. TRBV23-1 is given ORF status, its function remaining uncertain. V was clipped by 3 bases and J by 0 bases; unmatched bases: 16. The length of the CDR3 is 21 residues. CDR3 protein: CASSHNLKRDRGFLAKNIQYF. In nucleotides, the CDR3 is TGCGCCAGCAGTCACAACCTTAAGCGGGACAGGGGGTTCCTAGCCAAAAACATTCAGTACTTC.